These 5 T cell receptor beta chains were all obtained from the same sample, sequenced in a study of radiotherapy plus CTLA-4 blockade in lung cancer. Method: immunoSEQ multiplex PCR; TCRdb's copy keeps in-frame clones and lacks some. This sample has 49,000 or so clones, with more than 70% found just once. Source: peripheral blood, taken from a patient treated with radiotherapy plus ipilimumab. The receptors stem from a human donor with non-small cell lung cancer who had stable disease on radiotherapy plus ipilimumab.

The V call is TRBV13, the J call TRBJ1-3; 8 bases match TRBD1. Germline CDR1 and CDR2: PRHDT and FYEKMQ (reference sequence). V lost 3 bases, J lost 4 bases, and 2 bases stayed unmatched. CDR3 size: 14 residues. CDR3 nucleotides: TGTGCCAGCAGCTTCAGGGGGCTCGGAAACACCATATATTTT. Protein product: CASSFRGLGNTIYF.

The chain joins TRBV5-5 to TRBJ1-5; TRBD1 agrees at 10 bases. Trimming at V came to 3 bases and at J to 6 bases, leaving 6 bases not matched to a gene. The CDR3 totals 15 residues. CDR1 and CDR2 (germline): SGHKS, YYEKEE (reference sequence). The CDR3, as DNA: TGTGCCAGCAGCTGGGGGACAGGGGAGGGTCAGCCCCAGCATTTT. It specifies CASSWGTGEGQPQHF.

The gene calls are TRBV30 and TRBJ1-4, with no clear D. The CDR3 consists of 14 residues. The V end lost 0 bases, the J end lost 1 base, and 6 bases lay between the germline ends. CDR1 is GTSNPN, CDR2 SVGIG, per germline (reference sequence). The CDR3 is CAWSVAETNEKLFF. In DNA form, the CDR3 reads TGTGCCTGGAGTGTTGCGGAAACTAATGAAAAACTGTTTTTT.

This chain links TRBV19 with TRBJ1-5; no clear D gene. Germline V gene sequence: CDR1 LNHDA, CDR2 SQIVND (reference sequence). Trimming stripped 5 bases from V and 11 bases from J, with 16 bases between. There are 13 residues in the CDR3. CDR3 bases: TGTGCCAGTAGTCCCCGCGGACTAACAGCCCAGCATTTT. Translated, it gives CASSPRGLTAQHF.

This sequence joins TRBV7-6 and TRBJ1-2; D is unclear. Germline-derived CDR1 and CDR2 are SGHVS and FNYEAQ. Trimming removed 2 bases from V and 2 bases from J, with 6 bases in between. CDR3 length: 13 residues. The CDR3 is CASSLNGNYGYTF. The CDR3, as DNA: TGTGCCAGCAGCTTAAACGGAAACTATGGCTACACCTTC.